These 32 T cell receptor beta chains were sequenced from one sample in a study of CD8+ T cells in alopecia areata. Extracted RNA was reverse transcribed, and the resulting cDNA served as sequencing template. Method: immunoSEQ multiplex PCR; TCRdb's copy keeps in-frame clones and lacks some. The sample contains roughly 100,000 clones, approximately 60% of which appear only once. The sample consisted of CD4+ T cells sorted from blood. The receptors originated from a human donor in good health.

The V and J genes are TRBV5-4 and TRBJ1-1, with 7 positions matching TRBD1. V lost 4 bases and J lost 4; bases outside the gene matches: 10. The CDR3 consists of 15 residues. Germline CDR1 SGHNT, CDR2 YYREEE (reference sequence). In nucleotides, the CDR3 is TGTGCCAGCAGCCCGGTTGTACAGGGGCGCACTGAAGCTTTCTTT. Translating it yields CASSPVVQGRTEAFF.

This chain uses TRBV29-1 with TRBJ1-5, with TRBD1 matching 7 bases. The ends lost 7 bases at V and 5 bases at J; junction bases unmatched: 8. Germline V CDR1 and CDR2: SQVTM, ANQGSEA. The CDR3 runs 13 residues. The CDR3 region is CSAATGSDQPQHF. The CDR3 coding sequence is TGCAGCGCCGCGACAGGGTCGGATCAGCCCCAGCATTTT.

J is TRBJ2-7 and V is TRBV29-1; D remains ambiguous. CDR3 length equals 18 residues. The V gene's germline CDR1 is SQVTM and CDR2 ANQGSEA. V was cut by 4 bases and J by 2 bases, with 27 bases left in between. The CDR3 loop reads CSVAPHPSPAQVTYEQYF. In DNA form, the CDR3 reads TGCAGCGTTGCGCCCCACCCCTCCCCCGCCCAAGTCACCTACGAGCAGTACTTC.

The J gene is TRBJ2-5, the V gene TRBV7-2; TRBD2 is a possible D gene (6 bases). Germline CDR1 is SGHTA and CDR2 is FQGNSA. The V gene lost 1 base and the J gene lost 6 bases, with 15 bases spanning the gap. CDR3 length: 15 amino acids. The CDR3 spells CASSLGALAGQTQYF. The CDR3 nucleotides read TGTGCCAGCAGCTTAGGCGCACTAGCCGGACAGACCCAGTACTTC.

As for this clone: At one boundary the junction diverges from the germline segment, which might be a read error. The rearrangement links TRBV7-7 to TRBJ2-5, with D perhaps TRBD1 (5 bases). CDR1 SSHAT and CDR2 FNYEAQ come from the germline V gene (reference sequence). The length of the CDR3 is 17 residues. CDR3 DNA sequence: TGTGCTAGCAGCCCCCGGGCGGACACCTCGACCTTAGGGACCCAGTACTTC. As protein: CASSPRADTSTLGTQYF.

This clone has more than one count but fewer than ten. This chain links TRBV14 with TRBJ2-7, with D hard to call. Trimming took off 1 base at V and 12 bases at J, with 13 bases between the two ends. The V gene's germline CDR1 is SGHDN and CDR2 FVKESK. This CDR3 comprises 12 residues. CDR3 amino acids: CASSQGWSRTYF. CDR3 nucleotides: TGTGCCAGCAGCCAAGGTTGGTCTCGGACGTACTTC.

This chain joins TRBV18 and TRBJ1-1, with a weak D call TRBD1 (6 bases). Germline V gene lookup returns CDR1 KGHSH and CDR2 LQKENI. Deletions cut 4 bases from V and 0 bases from J, with 9 bases between. This CDR3 has 14 residues. CDR3 nucleotide sequence: TGTGCCAGCTCACTTGGACAGATGAACACTGAAGCTTTCTTT. Translating it yields CASSLGQMNTEAFF. Full variable domain (outside the CDR3, taken from reference TRBV18 and TRBJ1-1): NAGVMQNPRHLVRRRGQEARLRCSPMKGHSHVYWYRQLPEEGLKFMVYLQKENIIDESGMPKERFSAEFPKEGPSILRIQQVVRGDSAAYFCASSLGQMNTEAFFGQGTRLTVV.

This chain uses TRBV11-2 with TRBJ2-5, with 10 positions matching TRBD2. The CDR3 sequence is 16 residues long. Germline V gene sequence: CDR1 SGHAT, CDR2 FQNNGV. V was clipped by 4 bases and J by 7 bases; unmatched bases: 12. The CDR3 coding sequence is TGTGCCAGCAGCTCTCCCGGGACTAGCGAGGGGCTGACCCAGTACTTC. It translates to CASSSPGTSEGLTQYF.

This clone appeared a few times. Germline is not matched at one junction end, which may reflect a read error. The genes are TRBV5-4 and TRBJ2-5, with D possibly called TRBD1 or TRBD2 (5 bases each). Germline V lookup: CDR1 SGHNT, CDR2 YYREEE (reference sequence). The CDR3 runs 15 residues. The DNA for the CDR3 is TGCGCCAGCAGCTCCGTGTGGGGACCTCAAGAGACCCAGTACTTC. Translation gives CASSSVWGPQETQYF. The full variable domain, in which reference TRBV5-4 and TRBJ2-5 provide the parts outside the CDR3, is ETGVTQSPTHLIKTRGQQVTLRCSSQSGHNTVSWYQQALGQGPQFIFQYYREEENGRGNFPPRFSGLQFPNYSSELNVNALELDDSALYLCASSSVWGPQETQYFGPGTRLLVL.

The V and J genes are TRBV7-9 and TRBJ2-7, with 7 bases fitting TRBD2. The CDR3 length is 15 residues. Germline trimming cut 5 bases from V and 3 bases from J; bases unmatched to any gene: 10. Germline loops: CDR1 SEHNR, CDR2 FQNEAQ (reference sequence). CDR3: CASSPYTGGSYEQYF. Written as DNA, the CDR3 is TGTGCCAGCAGCCCCTACACGGGGGGAAGCTACGAGCAGTACTTC.

V and J are TRBV5-1 and TRBJ1-1; 8 positions match TRBD1. This CDR3 is built from 16 residues. With 4 bases clipped from V and 1 base from J, the junction kept 9 bases outside the gene matches. The germline CDR1 and CDR2 sequences are SGHRS and YFSETQ. CDR3 coding DNA: TGCGCCAGCAGCCCCACGACAGGGGACCAGAACACTGAAGCTTTCTTT. Translating gives CASSPTTGDQNTEAFF.

This rearrangement joins TRBV27 to TRBJ2-3; D not resolved. V was shortened by 4 bases and J by 8 bases, with 22 bases between the two germline ends. The germline V gene encodes CDR1 MNHEY and CDR2 SMNVEV (reference sequence). The CDR3 covers 16 residues. CDR3 in amino acids: CASSSNQALPFGTQYF. The CDR3 nucleotides are TGTGCCAGCAGTTCTAACCAGGCACTTCCTTTCGGTACGCAGTATTTT.

This clone came up a few times. CDR3 sequence reads: CSVPVGSAANTEAFF. CDR3 nucleotide sequence: TGCAGCGTCCCAGTAGGGAGCGCGGCGAACACTGAAGCTTTCTTT. This rearrangement joins TRBV29-1 to TRBJ1-1, with D uncertain. Germline V lookup: CDR1 SQVTM, CDR2 ANQGSEA. The CDR3 covers 15 residues. The V end lost 6 bases, the J end lost 1 base, and 18 bases lay between the germline ends.

The chain combines TRBV27 with TRBJ1-5, with TRBD1 as a possible D gene (5 bases). There are 15 residues in the CDR3. In germline, CDR1 is MNHEY, CDR2 SMNVEV (reference sequence). Trimming removed 2 bases from V and 2 bases from J, with 10 bases in between. CDR3 loop: CASSLEGYGNQPQHF. The CDR3 region has the DNA TGTGCCAGCAGTTTAGAGGGGTATGGCAATCAGCCCCAGCATTTT.

V is TRBV7-2 and J is TRBJ2-3; 11 nucleotides agree with TRBD2. The CDR3 length is 16 residues. CDR1 and CDR2 (germline): SGHTA, FQGNSA. V lost 1 base, J lost 4 bases, and 4 bases stayed unmatched. CDR3 loop: CASSLVSGGAADTQYF. The CDR3 DNA reads TGTGCCAGCAGCTTAGTTAGCGGGGGGGCCGCAGATACGCAGTATTTT.

This chain uses TRBV18 with TRBJ2-5; 7 nucleotides line up with TRBD1. Trimming removed 5 bases from V and 2 bases from J; junction bases left unmatched: 8. This CDR3 comprises 15 residues. Germline V gene sequence: CDR1 KGHSH, CDR2 LQKENI. The chain's CDR3 is CASSSRQGIQETQYF. CDR3 nucleotide sequence: TGTGCCAGCTCAAGCCGACAGGGCATACAAGAGACCCAGTACTTC.

The genes are TRBV5-1 and TRBJ1-2; possibly TRBD1 for D (6 bases). Trimming cost V 3 bases and J 3 bases, with 15 bases left between them. The CDR3 covers 15 residues. The germline CDR1 and CDR2 sequences are SGHRS and YFSETQ. The CDR3 DNA reads TGCGCCAGCAGCTGGGCCGGGACACCTGACTATGGCTACACCTTC. Translated, it gives CASSWAGTPDYGYTF.

V is TRBV30 and J is TRBJ1-1; D gene uncertain. The germline gives CDR1 GTSNPN, CDR2 SVGIG (reference sequence). V gave up 5 bases and J gave up 2 bases, with 15 bases separating them. This CDR3 comprises 14 residues. The CDR3 loop reads CAWGYQVTNTEAFF. The CDR3, as DNA: TGTGCCTGGGGATATCAGGTTACAAACACTGAAGCTTTCTTT.

There are a few counts of this clone. V is TRBV9 and J is TRBJ1-2, with D possibly matching TRBD1 (6 bases). The germline V gene encodes CDR1 SGDLS and CDR2 YYNGEE. This CDR3 has 15 residues. The V and J ends lost 3 bases and 4 bases respectively, with 16 bases between them. The CDR3 region is CASSASTGWGYGYTF. CDR3 nucleotide sequence: TGTGCCAGCAGCGCGTCAACAGGGTGGGGCTATGGCTACACCTTC.

V gene TRBV5-1 combines with J gene TRBJ1-2, with D unresolved. Germline V gives CDR1 SGHRS, CDR2 YFSETQ. The V end was cut by 4 bases, the J end by 6 bases, with 16 bases between. The CDR3 is 14 residues long. The CDR3: CASSRNSGRDGYTF. In nucleotides, the CDR3 is TGCGCCAGCAGCAGAAATTCCGGGAGGGATGGCTACACCTTC.

There are a few counts of this clone. The V and J genes are TRBV2 and TRBJ2-2; maybe TRBD1 (6 bases). The CDR3 is 15 residues long. V was cut by 6 bases and J by 1 base, with 12 bases left in between. The V gene's germline CDR1 is SNHLY and CDR2 FYNNEI. CDR3 residues: CASRAGTLNTGELFF. DNA of the CDR3: TGTGCCAGCAGAGCTGGGACACTGAACACCGGGGAGCTGTTTTTT.

This clone has ten or more counts. The V call is TRBV5-1, the J call TRBJ2-1, with 12 bases aligning to TRBD2. The germline V gene has CDR1 SGHRS and CDR2 YFSETQ. V was pared by 1 base and J by 8 bases, with 4 bases of the junction left unmatched. This CDR3 comprises 15 residues. CDR3 residues: CASSLTSGGQDEQFF. CDR3 sequence (DNA): TGCGCCAGCAGCTTGACTAGCGGGGGGCAAGATGAGCAGTTCTTC.

This chain uses TRBV10-3 with TRBJ2-7; no clear D gene. Germline V lookup: CDR1 ENHRY, CDR2 SYGVKD. The CDR3 spans 12 residues. V was pared by 2 bases and J by 2 bases, with 4 bases between. In nucleotides, the CDR3 is TGTGCCATCAGTGAGGGAGCCTACGAGCAGTACTTC. Protein product: CAISEGAYEQYF.

This clone was picked up a small number of times. The V and J genes are TRBV28 and TRBJ2-5, with D possibly being TRBD1 or TRBD2 (5 bases each). The CDR3 has 13 residues. Trimming cost V 9 bases and J 7 bases, with 18 bases left between them. Germline assignment: CDR1 MDHEN and CDR2 SYDVKM. The chain's CDR3 is CASTGAPTGTQYF. CDR3 DNA sequence: TGTGCCAGTACCGGGGCCCCTACGGGGACCCAGTACTTC.

This clone has just one count. The genes are TRBV5-4 and TRBJ2-5, with 9 bases aligning to TRBD1. With V trimmed by 1 base and J by 5 bases, 6 bases remained unmatched. Germline V gives CDR1 SGHNT, CDR2 YYREEE (reference sequence). The CDR3 consists of 15 residues. The CDR3 region has the DNA TGTGCCAGCAGCTTGAACAGGGGGCGGAGTGAGACCCAGTACTTC. This codes for CASSLNRGRSETQYF.

On this clone itself: In the same sample, other DNA sequences code for this CDR3. The chain joins TRBV7-2 to TRBJ2-7, with a tentative D call TRBD2 (7 bases). CDR1 and CDR2 from the germline V gene are SGHTA and FQGNSA. The CDR3 spans 14 residues. V shed 0 bases and J shed 2 bases, with 8 bases lying between them. Here the CDR3 DNA reads TGTGCCAGCAGCTTAGCGGGGGGGCCCTACGAGCAGTACTTC. The encoded protein is CASSLAGGPYEQYF.

The chain has TRBV4-2 and TRBJ2-5; no reliable D call. CDR1 is LGHNA, CDR2 YNFKEQ, per germline. The CDR3 contains 14 residues. V shed 1 base and J shed 3 bases, with 9 bases lying between them. The CDR3 here is CASSQVGTEETQYF. The CDR3 DNA follows: TGTGCCAGCAGCCAAGTAGGAACAGAAGAGACCCAGTACTTC.

The chain uses TRBV18 and TRBJ2-3; 15 positions agree with TRBD2. V was clipped by 4 bases and J by 4 bases; unmatched bases: 6. Germline assignment: CDR1 KGHSH and CDR2 LQKENI. The CDR3 has 17 residues. CDR3: CASSRTSGGAGPDTQYF. Here the CDR3 DNA reads TGTGCCAGCTCACGGACTAGCGGGGGGGCCGGTCCAGATACGCAGTATTTT.

This clone has only a few counts. The chain recombines TRBV7-9 with TRBJ2-7, with 7 bases identical to TRBD2. Germline-derived CDR1 and CDR2 are SEHNR and FQNEAQ (reference sequence). The CDR3 runs 17 residues. Losses at the gene ends were 4 bases for V and 0 bases for J; bases not matched to a gene: 12. The CDR3 reads CASSYRGASGFSYEQYF. CDR3 nucleotides: TGTGCCAGCAGCTATAGAGGGGCTAGCGGCTTCTCCTACGAGCAGTACTTC. Full variable domain (rest looked up from reference TRBV7-9 and TRBJ2-7): DTGVSQNPRHKITKRGQNVTFRCDPISEHNRLYWYRQTLGQGPEFLTYFQNEAQLEKSRLLSDRFSAERPKGSFSTLEIQRTEQGDSAMYLCASSYRGASGFSYEQYFGPGTRLTVT.

The chain carries TRBV6-6 and TRBJ2-3; possibly TRBD2 for D (7 bases). CDR3 size: 13 residues. V was shortened by 2 bases and J by 9 bases, with 12 bases between the two germline ends. CDR1 is MNHNY, CDR2 SVGAGI, per germline (reference sequence). CDR3 amino acids: CASSYEGGGTQYF. CDR3 coding DNA: TGTGCCAGCAGTTACGAAGGGGGGGGGACGCAGTATTTT.

The chain joins TRBV5-1 to TRBJ2-7; the D call may be TRBD1 or TRBD2 (5 bases each). Germline loops: CDR1 SGHRS, CDR2 YFSETQ. V was cut by 4 bases and J by 0 bases, with 14 bases left in between. The CDR3 consists of 15 residues. CDR3 region: CASSTGTIPSYEQYF. The CDR3 coding sequence is TGCGCCAGCAGCACCGGGACGATCCCCTCCTACGAGCAGTACTTC.

J is TRBJ1-2 and V is TRBV28; weak D call: TRBD1 (6 bases). V lost 8 bases, J lost 4 bases, and 8 bases lay in between. This CDR3 has 11 amino acids. CDR1 is MDHEN, CDR2 SYDVKM, per germline. Written as DNA, the CDR3 is TGTGCCAGCGGACAGATCTATGGCTACACCTTC. Its protein product is CASGQIYGYTF.